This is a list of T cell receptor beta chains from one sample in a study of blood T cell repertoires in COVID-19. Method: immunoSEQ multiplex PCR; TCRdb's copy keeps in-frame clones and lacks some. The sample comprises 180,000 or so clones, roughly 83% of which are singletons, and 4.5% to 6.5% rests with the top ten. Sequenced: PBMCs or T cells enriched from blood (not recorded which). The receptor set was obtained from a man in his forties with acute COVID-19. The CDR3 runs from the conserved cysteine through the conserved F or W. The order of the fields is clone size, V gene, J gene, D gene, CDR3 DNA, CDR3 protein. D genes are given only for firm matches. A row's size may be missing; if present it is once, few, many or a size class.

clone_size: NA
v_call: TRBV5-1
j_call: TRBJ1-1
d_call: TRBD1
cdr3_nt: TGCGCCAGCCACCTAGGGGGCGAACTTGGGAACACTGAAGCTTTCTTT
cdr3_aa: CASHLGGELGNTEAFF

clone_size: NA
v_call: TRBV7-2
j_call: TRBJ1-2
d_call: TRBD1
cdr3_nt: TGTGCCAGCAGCCTTGGGACAGGATTTAACTATGGCTACACCTTC
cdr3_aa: CASSLGTGFNYGYTF

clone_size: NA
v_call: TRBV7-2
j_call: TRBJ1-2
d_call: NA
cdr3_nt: TGTGCCAGCAGCATACAGGGAGTTGCCAACTATGGCTACACCTTC
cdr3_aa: CASSIQGVANYGYTF

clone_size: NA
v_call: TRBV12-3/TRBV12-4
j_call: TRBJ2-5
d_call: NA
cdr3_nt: TGTGCCAGCAGTTTAGCGAGGGAGGGGGATAAGTACTTC
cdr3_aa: CASSLAREGDKYF

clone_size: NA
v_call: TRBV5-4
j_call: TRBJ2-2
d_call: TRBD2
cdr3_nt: TGTGCCAGCAGCTTGGCGCCTAGCGGGAGGTTCATCGGGGAGCTGTTTTTT
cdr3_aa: CASSLAPSGRFIGELFF

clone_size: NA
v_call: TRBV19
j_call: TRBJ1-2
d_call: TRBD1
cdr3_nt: TGTGCCAGTAGTCCCCAACAGGGGGCGAGTGGCTATGGCTACACCTTC
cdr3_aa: CASSPQQGASGYGYTF

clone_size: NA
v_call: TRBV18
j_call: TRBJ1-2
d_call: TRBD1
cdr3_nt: TGTGCCAGCTCACCACCTACAGGGGGTCACTATGGCTACACCTTC
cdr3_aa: CASSPPTGGHYGYTF

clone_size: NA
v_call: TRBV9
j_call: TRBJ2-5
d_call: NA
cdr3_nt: TGTGCCAGCAGCGTAGCTTGGTCCAAGACTGGGGAGACCCAGTACTTC
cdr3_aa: CASSVAWSKTGETQYF

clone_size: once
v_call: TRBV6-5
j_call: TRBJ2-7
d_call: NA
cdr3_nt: TGTGCCAGCAGTTACGGGGCAGTCGGCTCTTACGAGCAGTACTTC
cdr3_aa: CASSYGAVGSYEQYF

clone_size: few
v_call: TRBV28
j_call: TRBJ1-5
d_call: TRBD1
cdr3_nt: TGTGCCAGCAGTTTTCCGGGACAGCCGAATCAGCCCCAGCATTTT
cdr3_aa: CASSFPGQPNQPQHF

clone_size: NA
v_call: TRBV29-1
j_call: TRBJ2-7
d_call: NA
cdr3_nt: TGCAGCGTTTCGGAGAACTACGAGCAGTACTTC
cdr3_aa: CSVSENYEQYF

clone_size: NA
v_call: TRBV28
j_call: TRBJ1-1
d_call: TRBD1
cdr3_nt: TGTGCCAGCAGTTTTTTGGTTGAAGGGACAGGGGCTCGGACTGAAGCTTTCTTT
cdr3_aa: CASSFLVEGTGARTEAFF

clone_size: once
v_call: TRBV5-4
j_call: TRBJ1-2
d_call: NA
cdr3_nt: TGTGCCAGCAGCTTGGTAGGCGGCTCCTATGGCTACACCTTC
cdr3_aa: CASSLVGGSYGYTF

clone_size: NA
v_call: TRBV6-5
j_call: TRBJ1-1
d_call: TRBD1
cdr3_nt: TGTGCCAGCAGTCAGAACCAGGGGGGTTACACTGAAGCTTTCTTT
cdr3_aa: CASSQNQGGYTEAFF

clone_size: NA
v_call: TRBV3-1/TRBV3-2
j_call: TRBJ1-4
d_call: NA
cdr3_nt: TGTGCCAGCAGCCAAGATTTCGGTAAGGAGGAAAAACTGTTTTTT
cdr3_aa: CASSQDFGKEEKLFF

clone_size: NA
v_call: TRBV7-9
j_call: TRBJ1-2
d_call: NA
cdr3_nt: TGTGCCAGCAGCCCTACAGGGCTCTATGGCTACACCTTC
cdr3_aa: CASSPTGLYGYTF

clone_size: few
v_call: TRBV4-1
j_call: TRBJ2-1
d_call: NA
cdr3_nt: TGCGCCAGCAGCCAAGATACTCCCTCCTACAATGAGCAGTTCTTC
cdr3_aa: CASSQDTPSYNEQFF

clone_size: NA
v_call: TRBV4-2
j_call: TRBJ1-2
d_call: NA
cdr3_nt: TGTGCCAGCAGCCAAGATAATAGGGCGGGGGGCTACACCTTC
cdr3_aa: CASSQDNRAGGYTF

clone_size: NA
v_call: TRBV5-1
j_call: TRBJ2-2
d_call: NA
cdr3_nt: TGCGCCAGCAGCTTGTTATCGGGAGTTGCGACCGGGGAGCTGTTTTTT
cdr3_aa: CASSLLSGVATGELFF

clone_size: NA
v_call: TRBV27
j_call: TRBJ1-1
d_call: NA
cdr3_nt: TGTGCCAGCAGTACGGTCCCCATGAACACTGAAGCTTTCTTT
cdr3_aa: CASSTVPMNTEAFF

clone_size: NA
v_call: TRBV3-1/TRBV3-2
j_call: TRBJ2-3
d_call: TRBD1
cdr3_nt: TGTGCCAGCAGCCGAACCGACAGGGGGCTCGCAGATACGCAGTATTTT
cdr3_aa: CASSRTDRGLADTQYF

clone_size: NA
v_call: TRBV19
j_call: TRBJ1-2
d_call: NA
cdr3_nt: TGTGCCAGTAGCGCAGGGGCAGTAACTTACTATGGCTACACCTTC
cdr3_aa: CASSAGAVTYYGYTF

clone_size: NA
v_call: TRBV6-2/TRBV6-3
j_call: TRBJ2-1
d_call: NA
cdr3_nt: TGTGCCAGCAGTTACTCGATTTCCGGTGAGCAGTTCTTC
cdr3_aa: CASSYSISGEQFF